The 24 T cell receptor beta chains below come from one sample, sequenced in a study of blood T cell repertoires in COVID-19. Here immunoSEQ multiplex PCR was the method, and the copy in TCRdb shows in-frame clones only, minus some. The table lists tens of thousands of clones, more than 75% of them singletons. The sample consisted of peripheral blood. The receptors stem from an older man with active or convalescent COVID-19.

The chain uses TRBV7-2 and TRBJ1-5; 8 bases map to TRBD1. The J segment lost 5 bases and the V segment lost 2 bases, leaving 2 bases of the junction unmatched. Germline CDR1 is SGHTA and CDR2 is FQGNSA. The CDR3 loop spans 14 amino acids. The CDR3 protein is CASSLQGADQPQHF. The CDR3 DNA sequence: TGTGCCAGCAGCTTACAGGGGGCCGATCAGCCCCAGCATTTT.

This rearrangement joins TRBV7-8 to TRBJ2-2; 11 bases are shared with TRBD2. V dropped 5 bases and J dropped 6; count of bases not matched to a gene: 5. Germline V gene lookup returns CDR1 SGHVS and CDR2 FQNEAQ. This CDR3 contains 15 residues. CDR3 nucleotides: TGTGCCAGCAGCCGACTAGCGGGACCAGCCGGGGAGCTGTTTTTT. Translation: CASSRLAGPAGELFF.

This clone was seen a single time. The chain is built from TRBV7-2 and TRBJ2-3; 10 bases map to TRBD2. The length of the CDR3 is 14 residues. J gave up 14 bases and V 5 bases, and 13 bases lay outside the gene matches. Germline V lookup: CDR1 SGHTA, CDR2 FQGNSA. The chain's CDR3 is CASSPPGASGGRYF. The CDR3 nucleotides are TGTGCCAGCAGCCCTCCGGGGGCTAGCGGGGGCCGGTATTTT.

The chain uses TRBV24-1 and TRBJ2-1, with unresolved D. The V gene lost 3 bases and the J gene lost 9 bases, with 8 bases spanning the gap. The germline CDR1 and CDR2 sequences are KGHDR and SFDVKD. The CDR3 covers 12 residues. The CDR3 sequence is CATSDGVTEQFF. Written as DNA, the CDR3 is TGTGCCACCAGTGATGGAGTTACTGAGCAGTTCTTC.

This rearrangement joins TRBV2 to TRBJ2-5; D possibly corresponds to TRBD1 (6 bases). Trimming shortened V by 8 bases and J by 0 bases, and 19 bases separated the two germline ends. The CDR3 has 16 residues. Looked up from germline, CDR1 is SNHLY and CDR2 is FYNNEI. The CDR3 loop reads CASQFNRASYQETQYF. As DNA, the CDR3 is TGTGCCAGCCAATTCAACAGGGCCTCGTACCAAGAGACCCAGTACTTC.

Of note for this clone: In the same sample, other DNA sequences code for this CDR3. The rearrangement joins TRBV6-4 to TRBJ1-1; 7 bases line up with TRBD1. CDR3 length equals 13 residues. CDR1 and CDR2 (germline): MRHNA, SNTAGT. The V gene end was trimmed by 6 bases and the J gene end by 1 base; junction bases not matched to a gene: 2. CDR3 bases: TGTGCCAGCAGCCGGACAGGGAACACTGAAGCTTTCTTT. This translates into CASSRTGNTEAFF.

The chain is built from TRBV7-9 and TRBJ1-2; unclear D gene. This CDR3 region has 12 residues. Trimming cost V 1 base and J 8 bases, with 8 bases left between them. CDR1 is SEHNR and CDR2 is FQNEAQ in the germline V gene (reference sequence). The CDR3 region has the DNA TGTGCCAGCAGCTTAGGGGCGTTAGGCTACACCTTC. It encodes CASSLGALGYTF.

The chain links TRBV18 to TRBJ1-1; 7 bases line up with TRBD1. The J segment lost 4 bases and the V segment lost 2 bases, leaving 1 base of the junction unmatched. Germline CDR1 and CDR2: KGHSH and LQKENI. The CDR3 covers 13 residues. The CDR3 sequence is CASSPSGGTEAFF. The CDR3 DNA follows: TGTGCCAGCTCACCATCAGGGGGCACTGAAGCTTTCTTT.

The V and J genes are TRBV7-9 and TRBJ2-3, with TRBD1 matching 10 bases. This CDR3 region has 16 residues. Trimming removed 5 bases from V and 6 bases from J; junction bases left unmatched: 11. The germline V gene encodes CDR1 SEHNR and CDR2 FQNEAQ (reference sequence). The CDR3 coding sequence is TGTGCCAGCAGCCTGCCGGGACAGGGGTACGGTGATACGCAGTATTTT. Its translation: CASSLPGQGYGDTQYF.

The chain recombines TRBV7-3 with TRBJ1-1, with unresolved D. This CDR3 region has 16 residues. The V gene lost 2 bases and the J gene lost 0 bases, with 13 bases spanning the gap. Germline V lookup: CDR1 SGHTA, CDR2 FQGTGA. The CDR3 loop is CASSLSAGFMNTEAFF. The DNA for the CDR3 is TGTGCCAGCAGCTTATCGGCAGGCTTCATGAACACTGAAGCTTTCTTT.

V and J are TRBV3-1 (or the pseudogene TRBV3-2) and TRBJ1-6, with 7 positions matching TRBD1. Germline lookup yields CDR1 LGHDT and CDR2 YNNKEL (reference sequence). This CDR3 has 15 residues. V lost 3 bases and J lost 7; bases outside the gene matches: 6. CDR3 nucleotides: TGTGCCAGCAGCCACCCGACAGGGTCCAATTCACCCCTCCACTTT. Translating it yields CASSHPTGSNSPLHF.

The chain carries TRBV24-1 and TRBJ1-5, with D maybe TRBD1 (6 bases). The germline V gene has CDR1 KGHDR and CDR2 SFDVKD. CDR3 length: 15 residues. The ends were cut back, 4 bases at V and 4 bases at J, with 13 bases in the middle. CDR3 in amino acids: CATSEAGTPNQPQHF. The CDR3, as DNA: TGTGCCACCAGTGAAGCCGGGACACCAAATCAGCCCCAGCATTTT.

This chain joins TRBV5-4 and TRBJ2-2, with TRBD2 matching 15 bases. Trimming at V came to 4 bases and at J to 5 bases, leaving 6 bases not matched to a gene. Looked up from germline, CDR1 is SGHNT and CDR2 is YYREEE (reference sequence). The CDR3 has 17 amino acids. The CDR3 region has the DNA TGTGCCAGCAGCCGGACTAGCGGGAGGGCCAGTACCGGGGAGCTGTTTTTT. It translates to CASSRTSGRASTGELFF. The variable domain in full, with the rest retrieved from reference TRBV5-4 and TRBJ2-2, is ETGVTQSPTHLIKTRGQQVTLRCSSQSGHNTVSWYQQALGQGPQFIFQYYREEENGRGNFPPRFSGLQFPNYSSELNVNALELDDSALYLCASSRTSGRASTGELFFGEGSRLTVL.

The sample holds a few counts of this clone. CDR3 in DNA: TGTGCCACGGAGCAGGGATGCATTCAGTACTTC. This sequence encodes CATEQGCIQYF. This chain joins TRBV19 and TRBJ2-4; a weak D match, TRBD1 (5 bases). With 10 bases removed from V and 9 bases from J, the gap between germline ends came to 13 bases. This CDR3 is built from 11 residues. Germline assignment: CDR1 LNHDA and CDR2 SQIVND (reference sequence).

The chain couples TRBV18 to TRBJ1-2; D is ambiguous. The ends were cut back, 3 bases at V and 6 bases at J, with 17 bases in the middle. There are 15 residues in the CDR3. Germline lookup yields CDR1 KGHSH and CDR2 LQKENI. The CDR3 here is CASSPAQGGENGYTF. The CDR3 nucleotides read TGTGCCAGCTCACCTGCCCAAGGTGGAGAGAATGGCTACACCTTC.

The chain recombines TRBV18 with TRBJ1-2; no definite D call. Germline V CDR1 and CDR2: KGHSH, LQKENI. The CDR3 sequence is 14 residues long. Trimming cost V 0 bases and J 8 bases, with 13 bases left between them. CDR3: CASSPPGGSIGYTF. CDR3 DNA sequence: TGTGCCAGCTCACCACCCGGCGGGTCGATAGGCTACACCTTC. Drawing the rest from reference TRBV18 and TRBJ1-2, the complete variable domain is NAGVMQNPRHLVRRRGQEARLRCSPMKGHSHVYWYRQLPEEGLKFMVYLQKENIIDESGMPKERFSAEFPKEGPSILRIQQVVRGDSAAYFCASSPPGGSIGYTFGSGTRLTVV.

This chain uses TRBV30 with TRBJ1-4, with 10 bases that match TRBD1. V lost 8 bases to trimming and J lost 8 bases; unmatched junction nucleotides: 8. CDR3 length: 13 amino acids. CDR1 and CDR2 from the germline V gene are GTSNPN and SVGIG (reference sequence). The CDR3 reads CAGTGVIEEKLFF. In DNA form, the CDR3 reads TGTGCCGGGACAGGGGTTATTGAGGAAAAACTGTTTTTT. Using reference TRBV30 and TRBJ1-4 for the parts outside the CDR3, the full variable domain is SQTIHQWPATLVQPVGSPLSLECTVEGTSNPNLYWYRQAAGRGLQLLFYSVGIGQISSEVPQNLSASRPQDRQFILSSKKLLLSDSGFYLCAGTGVIEEKLFFGSGTQLSVL.

V usage is TRBV4-1 and J usage is TRBJ2-1; 11 bases line up with TRBD2. CDR3 length equals 16 residues. The J segment lost 10 bases and the V segment lost 0 bases, leaving 8 bases of the junction unmatched. Germline V gene data show CDR1 as MGHRA and CDR2 as YSYEKL. The CDR3 is CASSQEPSGGSREQFF. The CDR3 coding sequence is TGCGCCAGCAGCCAAGAACCTAGCGGGGGGTCAAGGGAGCAGTTCTTC.

The table lists this clone with a count of one. The rearrangement joins TRBV19 to TRBJ2-7; a possible D gene is TRBD2 (5 bases). Germline-derived CDR1 and CDR2 are LNHDA and SQIVND (reference sequence). The germline V and J ends were trimmed by 7 bases and 5 bases, with 18 bases remaining between them. This CDR3 has 14 amino acids. CDR3 nucleotides: TGTGCCAGTACCACGGGCCGGCCGGAGGACGAGCAGTACGTC. Translating it yields CASTTGRPEDEQYV.

The table lists this clone with a few counts. The rearrangement links TRBV5-4 to TRBJ2-5; D remains ambiguous. Germline-derived CDR1 and CDR2 are SGHNT and YYREEE (reference sequence). CDR3 length: 14 amino acids. Trimming shortened V by 2 bases and J by 2 bases, and 10 bases separated the two germline ends. The CDR3 DNA follows: TGTGCCAGCAGCTTAGCAAGAGAACAAGAGACCCAGTACTTC. Translating it yields CASSLAREQETQYF.

J is TRBJ2-3 and V is TRBV19; TRBD1 aligns across 8 bases. This CDR3 contains 16 residues. The trim removed 5 bases at V and 0 bases at J, leaving 7 bases unmatched. The germline V gene has CDR1 LNHDA and CDR2 SQIVND (reference sequence). CDR3 region: CASSARQGPSTDTQYF. CDR3 sequence (DNA): TGTGCCAGTAGTGCCAGACAGGGGCCAAGCACAGATACGCAGTATTTT. Based on the CDR3 plus reference TRBV19 and TRBJ2-3, the full variable domain is DGGITQSPKYLFRKEGQNVTLSCEQNLNHDAMYWYRQDPGQGLRLIYYSQIVNDFQKGDIAEGYSVSREKKESFPLTVTSAQKNPTAFYLCASSARQGPSTDTQYFGPGTRLTVL.

The chain joins TRBV27 to TRBJ1-1, with D perhaps matching TRBD1 (5 bases). V was pared by 5 bases and J by 0 bases, with 16 bases between. This CDR3 comprises 16 residues. In germline, CDR1 is MNHEY, CDR2 SMNVEV (reference sequence). CDR3: CASSPLRGALNTEAFF. In DNA, the CDR3 is TGTGCCAGCAGTCCCCTCCGCGGGGCTCTGAACACTGAAGCTTTCTTT.

The V call is TRBV19, the J call TRBJ2-3, with 7 bases that match TRBD2. J gave up 6 bases and V 3 bases, and 6 bases lay outside the gene matches. Germline lookup yields CDR1 LNHDA and CDR2 SQIVND (reference sequence). The CDR3 runs 14 residues. The CDR3 region is CASSIQRDVDTQYF. The CDR3 DNA sequence: TGTGCCAGTAGTATCCAGCGGGATGTGGATACGCAGTATTTT. Filled out from reference TRBV19 and TRBJ2-3, the complete variable domain reads DGGITQSPKYLFRKEGQNVTLSCEQNLNHDAMYWYRQDPGQGLRLIYYSQIVNDFQKGDIAEGYSVSREKKESFPLTVTSAQKNPTAFYLCASSIQRDVDTQYFGPGTRLTVL.

The V and J genes are TRBV15 and TRBJ2-1, with 10 bases matching TRBD2. The junction had 10 bases not matched to a gene; V was cut back by 0 bases and J by 5 bases. The CDR3 has 18 residues. CDR1 LNHNV and CDR2 YYDKDF come from the germline V gene (reference sequence). In DNA, the CDR3 is TGTGCCACCAGCAGAGATTTTCGGGCTAGCGGGAGAGACAATGAGCAGTTCTTC. Translating it yields CATSRDFRASGRDNEQFF. Using reference TRBV15 and TRBJ2-1 for the parts outside the CDR3, the full variable domain is DAMVIQNPRYQVTQFGKPVTLSCSQTLNHNVMYWYQQKSSQAPKLLFHYYDKDFNNEADTPDNFQSRRPNTSFCFLDIRSPGLGDTAMYLCATSRDFRASGRDNEQFFGPGTRLTVL.